The sequence of this TCR beta chain was determined in a study of blood T cell repertoires in COVID-19. V was trimmed by 1 base and J by 5 bases, leaving 5 bases between them. The CDR3 extends over 11 amino acids. Germline values: CDR1 SQVTM, CDR2 ANQGSEA. Produced via immunoSEQ multiplex PCR; TCRdb's table is partial and in-frame only. The sample includes roughly 150,000 clones, roughly 84% of them seen just once. V gene TRBV29-1 combines with J gene TRBJ1-1; D might be TRBD1 (5 bases). Sequencing was done on a sample of peripheral blood. This clonotype originated in a woman between 50 and 59 years old with acute or convalescent COVID-19. This chain's CDR3 is CSVEGQTEAFF. The CDR3 region has the DNA TGCAGCGTTGAAGGACAGACTGAAGCTTTCTTT.